This T cell receptor (beta chain) was found in a study of beta chain features in type 1 diabetes. CDR3 length: 16 amino acids. The V and J ends lost 6 bases and 5 bases respectively, with 19 bases between them. The germline CDR1 and CDR2 sequences are MDHEN and SYDVKM. TCRB transcripts that were expressed got sequenced, as all of the isolated RNA had been reverse transcribed. Using immunoSEQ multiplex PCR, the repertoire was profiled, and TCRdb retains in-frame clones only, with some absent. The sample carries hundreds of thousands of clones, around 15% recorded once. This clonotype was sampled from a man in his thirties or forties in good health. The sample taken for sequencing was central memory CD4+ T cells from blood. The chain joins TRBV28 to TRBJ2-2; D remains unclear. The CDR3 region is CASREIQPTPTGELFF. The CDR3 DNA sequence: TGTGCCAGCAGGGAAATTCAACCGACACCAACCGGGGAGCTGTTTTTT.